This T cell receptor beta chain was recovered during a study of T cell repertoires in cytomegalovirus infection. TCRdb fed the reads into MiXCR, producing one record per CDR3 protein. The sample has 640,000 or so distinct CDR3 sequences, 30% to 40% seen once; the top ten hold 15% to 20%. Study-level results: Based on cumulative public TCR beta family frequency, carriers of CMV plus the relevant HLA were identified. Ex vivo, HLA-C-restricted CMV-specific TCR beta clonotypes prevailed over the rest of the response.

Per germline, CDR1 SQVTM and CDR2 ANQGSEA. V lost 6 bases to trimming and J lost 5 bases; unmatched junction nucleotides: 12. This CDR3 has 14 residues. In this sample, this clonotype turned up a few times. Its antigen is unidentified. The sequence derives from a human donor in good health (CMV status not recorded). Some clones in this sample may be carry-over from other donors' samples. The rearrangement joins TRBV29-1 to TRBJ1-1, with TRBD1 matching 7 bases. The starting material was cultured PBMCs, obtained from culture after CMV antigen stimulation. The CDR3 region has the DNA TGCAGCGTAACCTCACAGGGGAGGAAGACTGAAGCTTTCTTT. Protein: CSVTSQGRKTEAFF.